The subject of this entry is one T cell receptor beta chain. Its antigen is unidentified. This specimen includes other DNA sequences encoding the same CDR3. It was across several immunoSEQ plates that each subset's genomic DNA was evenly split. Each replicate PCR on the sorted subsets used roughly 210 ng DNA (around 30,000 T cell genomes). Method: immunoSEQ multiplex PCR; TCRdb's copy keeps in-frame clones and lacks some. The table includes approximately 1,500,000 clones, 95% to 99% detected once. The CDR3 has 12 amino acids. CDR1 SEHNR and CDR2 FQNEAQ come from the germline V gene (reference sequence). V lost 3 bases and J 1 base, leaving 2 bases between the germline ends. This entry belongs to a study of shared clonotypes between healthy human individuals. Study observations and caveats: Richness estimates generally favored naive over memory subsets.

Sequenced: naive CD4+ T cells sorted from blood. This sample's subset: CD45RA+ positively selected. This receptor was obtained from a man aged 25 to 40 in good health. V usage is TRBV7-9 and J usage is TRBJ2-3; D not resolved. For the CDR3, the DNA is TGTGCCAGCAGCTTTGGCACAGATACGCAGTATTTT. As protein: CASSFGTDTQYF.